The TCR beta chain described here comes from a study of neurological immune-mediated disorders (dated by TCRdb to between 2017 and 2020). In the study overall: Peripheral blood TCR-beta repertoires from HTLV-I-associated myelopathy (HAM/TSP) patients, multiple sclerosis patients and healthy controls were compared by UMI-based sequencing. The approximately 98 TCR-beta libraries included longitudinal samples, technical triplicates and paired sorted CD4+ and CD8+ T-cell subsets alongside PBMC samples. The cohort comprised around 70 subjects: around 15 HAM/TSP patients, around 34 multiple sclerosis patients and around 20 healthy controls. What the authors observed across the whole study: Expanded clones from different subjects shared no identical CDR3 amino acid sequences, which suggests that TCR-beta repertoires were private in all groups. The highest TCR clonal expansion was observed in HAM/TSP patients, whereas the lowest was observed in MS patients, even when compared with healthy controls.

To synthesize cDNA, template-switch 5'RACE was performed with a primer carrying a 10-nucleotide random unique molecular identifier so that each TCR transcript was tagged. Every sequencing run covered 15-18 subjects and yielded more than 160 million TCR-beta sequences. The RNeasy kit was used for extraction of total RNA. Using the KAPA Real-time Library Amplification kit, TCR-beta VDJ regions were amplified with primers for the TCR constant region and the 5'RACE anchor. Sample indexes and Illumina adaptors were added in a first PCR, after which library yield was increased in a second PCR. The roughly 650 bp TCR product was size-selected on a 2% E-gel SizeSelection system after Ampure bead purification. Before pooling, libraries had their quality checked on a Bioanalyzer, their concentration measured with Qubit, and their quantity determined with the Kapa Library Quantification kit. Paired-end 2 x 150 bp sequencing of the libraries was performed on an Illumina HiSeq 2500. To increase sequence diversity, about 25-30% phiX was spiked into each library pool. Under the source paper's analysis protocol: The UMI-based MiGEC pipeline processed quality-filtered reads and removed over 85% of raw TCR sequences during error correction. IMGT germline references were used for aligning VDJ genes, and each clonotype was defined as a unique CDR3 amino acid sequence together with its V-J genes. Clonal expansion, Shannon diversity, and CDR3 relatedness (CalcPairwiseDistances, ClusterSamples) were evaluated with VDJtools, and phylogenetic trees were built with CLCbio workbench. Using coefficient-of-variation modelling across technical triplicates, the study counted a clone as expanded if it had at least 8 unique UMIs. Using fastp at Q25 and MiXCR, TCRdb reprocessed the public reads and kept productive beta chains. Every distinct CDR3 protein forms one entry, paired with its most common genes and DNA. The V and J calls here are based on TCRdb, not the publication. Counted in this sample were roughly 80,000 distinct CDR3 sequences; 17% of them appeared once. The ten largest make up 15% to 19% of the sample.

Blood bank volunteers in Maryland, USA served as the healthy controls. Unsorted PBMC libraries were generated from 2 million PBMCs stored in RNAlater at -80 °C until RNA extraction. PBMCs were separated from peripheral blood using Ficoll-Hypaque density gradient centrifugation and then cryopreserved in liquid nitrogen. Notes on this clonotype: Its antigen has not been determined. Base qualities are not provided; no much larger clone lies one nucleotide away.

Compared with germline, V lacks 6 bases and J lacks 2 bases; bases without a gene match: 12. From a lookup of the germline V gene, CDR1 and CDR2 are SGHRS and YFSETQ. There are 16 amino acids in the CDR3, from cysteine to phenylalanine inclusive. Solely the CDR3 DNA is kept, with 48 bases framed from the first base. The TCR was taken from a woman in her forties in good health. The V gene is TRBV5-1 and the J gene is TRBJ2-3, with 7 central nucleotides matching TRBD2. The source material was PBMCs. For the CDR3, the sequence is CASNFGLAENTDTQYF. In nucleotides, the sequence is TGCGCCAGCAACTTTGGGCTAGCGGAGAACACAGATACGCAGTATTTT.